A single sample is the source of the 30 T cell receptor beta chains below, sequenced in a study of control samples from healthy donors and cancer patients. Profiling relied on immunoSEQ multiplex PCR, and the TCRdb table lists in-frame clones only, not all of them. The profile shows about 120,000 clones, 88% of them singletons. Source material: blood. These receptors were collected from a woman between 65 and 79 years old in good health.

This chain connects TRBV10-3 to TRBJ2-6; D not resolved. V lost 1 base and J lost 1, with 8 bases in between. The CDR3 sequence is 16 residues long. Germline V gene lookup returns CDR1 ENHRY and CDR2 SYGVKD. DNA of the CDR3: TGTGCCATCAGTGAGTTTTTGGGTTCTGGGGCCAACGTCCTGACTTTC. As protein: CAISEFLGSGANVLTF.

This chain uses TRBV27 with TRBJ1-1; weak D call: TRBD1 (5 bases). CDR3 size: 12 residues. In germline, CDR1 is MNHEY, CDR2 SMNVEV (reference sequence). The V end lost 9 bases, the J end lost 5 bases, and 13 bases lay between the germline ends. The CDR3 region has the DNA TGTGCCAGACGTCTCAGGGAAACTGAAGCTTTCTTT. Its protein product is CARRLRETEAFF.

The V call is TRBV5-4, the J call TRBJ2-3, with a tentative D call TRBD1 (5 bases). CDR1 SGHNT and CDR2 YYREEE come from the germline V gene (reference sequence). V lost 0 bases to trimming and J lost 14 bases, with 16 bases between them. The CDR3 extends over 13 amino acids. This CDR3 is CASSLGTQGVLYF. The DNA for the CDR3 is TGTGCCAGCAGCTTGGGGACGCAGGGTGTGTTGTATTTT.

The chain joins TRBV6-6 to TRBJ2-7; 7 nucleotides match TRBD1. CDR1 and CDR2 from the germline V gene are MNHNY and SVGAGI (reference sequence). This CDR3 has 16 amino acids. V lost 6 bases, J lost 1 base, and 12 bases stayed unmatched. CDR3 region: CASSGGGQLSSYEQYF. The CDR3 DNA is TGTGCCAGCAGCGGTGGGGGACAGCTTTCTTCCTACGAGCAGTACTTC.

The V gene is TRBV25-1, the J gene TRBJ1-4; TRBD1 matches 7 bases. CDR3 length: 14 amino acids. From germline, CDR1 is MGHDK and CDR2 SYGVNS. The trim removed 2 bases at V and 8 bases at J, leaving 5 bases unmatched. This CDR3 is CASSEAGTDEKLFF. The CDR3 bases are TGTGCCAGCAGTGAAGCAGGGACAGACGAAAAACTGTTTTTT. The full variable domain, with the rest looked up from reference TRBV25-1 and TRBJ1-4, is EADIYQTPRYLVIGTGKKITLECSQTMGHDKMYWYQQDPGMELHLIHYSYGVNSTEKGDLSSESTVSRIRTEHFPLTLESARPSHTSQYLCASSEAGTDEKLFFGSGTQLSVL.

The J gene is TRBJ1-5, the V gene TRBV7-9; D remains unclear. Germline CDR1 and CDR2: SEHNR and FQNEAQ (reference sequence). The CDR3 length is 14 residues. Trimming shortened V by 1 base and J by 1 base, and 5 bases separated the two germline ends. CDR3 nucleotides: TGTGCCAGCAGCTTAGGGGAGAGCAATCAGCCCCAGCATTTT. It codes for CASSLGESNQPQHF.

The V call is TRBV5-6, the J call TRBJ1-6; TRBD1 aligns across 9 bases. With 4 bases clipped from V and 9 bases from J, the junction kept 11 bases outside the gene matches. The CDR3 has 16 residues. Germline V lookup: CDR1 SGHDT, CDR2 YYEEEE. The CDR3 DNA reads as TGTGCCAGCAGCCGACTCCGGACAGGGGCCTTTTCACCCCTCCACTTT. Protein: CASSRLRTGAFSPLHF.

This chain joins TRBV4-1 and TRBJ1-4; weak D call: TRBD1 (5 bases). CDR3 length equals 17 residues. Trimming removed 0 bases at V and 1 base at J, with 12 bases between. From germline, CDR1 is MGHRA and CDR2 YSYEKL. The CDR3 sequence is CASSQEGLRGTNEKLFF. The CDR3 DNA sequence: TGCGCCAGCAGCCAAGAGGGGTTAAGGGGAACTAATGAAAAACTGTTTTTT.

This chain uses TRBV6-2 or TRBV6-3 with TRBJ1-5; tentative D call: TRBD1 (5 bases). V lost 3 bases and J lost 1, with 13 bases in between. Germline V gene sequence: CDR1 MNHEY, CDR2 SVGEGT. This CDR3 comprises 16 residues. CDR3 protein: CASSYFGTRSNQPQHF. CDR3 coding DNA: TGTGCCAGCAGTTATTTCGGGACCAGAAGCAATCAGCCCCAGCATTTT.

The chain couples TRBV4-3 to TRBJ1-2; D remains ambiguous. Germline V lookup: CDR1 LGHNA, CDR2 YSLEER. The CDR3 runs to 13 residues. Deletions cut 5 bases from V and 4 bases from J, with 11 bases between. The CDR3 region has the DNA TGCGCCAGCAGCTCTTCCGGGAGCTATGGCTACACCTTC. This gives the protein CASSSSGSYGYTF.

The chain uses TRBV24-1 and TRBJ1-2, with a tentative D call TRBD1 (5 bases). Germline V lookup: CDR1 KGHDR, CDR2 SFDVKD. This CDR3 comprises 14 residues. Deletions cut 2 bases from V and 5 bases from J, with 11 bases between. CDR3 bases: TGTGCCACCAGTGATTCGAGGGGCGTATATGGCTACACCTTC. It encodes CATSDSRGVYGYTF.

CDR3 DNA sequence: TGTGCCAGCAGCCCATCGACTCCGGGACAAGAGACCCAGTACTTC. Translated: CASSPSTPGQETQYF. The chain has TRBV3-1 (or the pseudogene TRBV3-2) and TRBJ2-5; D is possibly TRBD2 (5 bases). Trimming left V 4 bases short and J 2 bases short, with 14 bases between. The CDR3 length is 15 residues. Germline values: CDR1 LGHDT, CDR2 YNNKEL (reference sequence).

This chain joins TRBV7-3 and TRBJ2-1, with 11 bases lining up with TRBD2. The CDR3 has 15 amino acids. The junction had 7 bases not matched to a gene; V was cut back by 6 bases and J by 6 bases. The germline V gene encodes CDR1 SGHTA and CDR2 FQGTGA. CDR3 sequence: CASSPRLAGINEQFF. The DNA for the CDR3 is TGTGCCAGCAGTCCCAGACTAGCGGGGATCAATGAGCAGTTCTTC. Full variable domain (missing parts from reference TRBV7-3 and TRBJ2-1): GAGVSQTPSNKVTEKGKYVELRCDPISGHTALYWYRQSLGQGPEFLIYFQGTGAADDSGLPNDRFFAVRPEGSVSTLKIQRTERGDSAVYLCASSPRLAGINEQFFGPGTRLTVL.

This rearrangement joins TRBV19 to TRBJ1-2; a possible D gene is TRBD1 (5 bases). Germline V gene lookup returns CDR1 LNHDA and CDR2 SQIVND (reference sequence). Trimming stripped 3 bases from V and 9 bases from J, with 17 bases between. The CDR3 has 14 residues. The CDR3 loop reads CASSMSGQRRSYTF. Here the CDR3 DNA reads TGTGCCAGTAGTATGTCAGGACAAAGGAGGAGCTACACCTTC.

The chain couples TRBV18 to TRBJ2-7, with 8 bases fitting TRBD2. V lost 2 bases to trimming and J lost 5 bases; unmatched junction nucleotides: 5. Germline lookup yields CDR1 KGHSH and CDR2 LQKENI. This CDR3 comprises 14 residues. As DNA, the CDR3 is TGTGCCAGCTCACCAAGTCTAGCGGGTAACGAGCAGTACTTC. Protein sequence: CASSPSLAGNEQYF.

The chain has TRBV3-1 (or the pseudogene TRBV3-2) and TRBJ1-3; no definite D call. From germline, CDR1 is LGHDT and CDR2 YNNKEL (reference sequence). The CDR3 spans 12 residues. V lost 4 bases and J 10 bases, leaving 11 bases between the germline ends. CDR3 loop: CASSPVPGTIYF. The CDR3 coding sequence is TGTGCCAGCAGCCCTGTCCCGGGGACCATATATTTT.

This chain connects TRBV12-3 or TRBV12-4 to TRBJ2-3; D possibly uses TRBD1 or TRBD2 (5 bases each). The CDR3 is 12 amino acids. V lost 5 bases and J 10 bases, leaving 13 bases between the germline ends. In DNA form, the CDR3 reads TGTGCCAGCAGTCTCACCGGGACCGCGCAGTATTTT. As protein: CASSLTGTAQYF.

The J gene is TRBJ2-2, the V gene TRBV2, with D perhaps matching TRBD1 (5 bases). Germline lookup yields CDR1 SNHLY and CDR2 FYNNEI. This CDR3 is 12 amino acids long. Trimming took 6 bases from V and 5 from J, leaving 7 bases between them. CDR3 nucleotide sequence: TGTGCCAGCAGCTCAGGGACCGGGGAGCTGTTTTTT. Residues: CASSSGTGELFF.

The chain links TRBV21-1 to TRBJ1-2. TRBV21-1 is reported as a pseudogene. The CDR3 has 20 amino acids. The chain's CDR3 is CASSKSAEGTPVRANYGYTF. Written as DNA, the CDR3 is TGTGCCAGCAGCAAAAGTGCGGAGGGGACGCCAGTACGAGCTAACTATGGCTACACCTTC.

This chain joins TRBV29-1 and TRBJ2-3, with no clear D. V gave up 1 base and J gave up 1 base, with 9 bases separating them. CDR1 is SQVTM, CDR2 ANQGSEA, per germline. The CDR3 extends over 14 amino acids. The CDR3 loop reads CSVEGDGGTDTQYF. The DNA of the CDR3 is TGCAGCGTTGAAGGGGATGGAGGCACAGATACGCAGTATTTT.

This chain links TRBV19 with TRBJ2-2; no reliable D call. V was pared by 5 bases and J by 6 bases, with 13 bases between. Germline assignment: CDR1 LNHDA and CDR2 SQIVND (reference sequence). There are 14 residues in the CDR3. Here the CDR3 DNA reads TGTGCCAGTAGTCAAATGACAAACGCCGGGGAGCTGTTTTTT. The encoded protein is CASSQMTNAGELFF.

V is TRBV5-1 and J is TRBJ2-3, with D maybe TRBD2 (6 bases). CDR1 is SGHRS and CDR2 is YFSETQ in the germline V gene. The CDR3 runs to 16 residues. Trimming stripped 3 bases from V and 0 bases from J, with 14 bases between. CDR3: CASSSMFRGSTDTQYF. CDR3 in DNA: TGCGCCAGCAGCTCCATGTTTCGGGGGAGCACAGATACGCAGTATTTT. The complete variable domain, with remaining parts taken from reference TRBV5-1 and TRBJ2-3, reads KAGVTQTPRYLIKTRGQQVTLSCSPISGHRSVSWYQQTPGQGLQFLFEYFSETQRNKGNFPGRFSGRQFSNSRSEMNVSTLELGDSALYLCASSSMFRGSTDTQYFGPGTRLTVL.

V is TRBV6-2 or TRBV6-3 and J is TRBJ2-7; 11 nucleotides align to TRBD2. From germline, CDR1 is MNHEY and CDR2 SVGEGT. V lost 5 bases, J lost 3 bases, and 6 bases stayed unmatched. The CDR3 contains 15 residues. Written as DNA, the CDR3 is TGTGCCAGCAGTCACCGACTAGCGGGAAGCTACGAGCAGTACTTC. It translates to CASSHRLAGSYEQYF.

This rearrangement joins TRBV3-1 (or the pseudogene TRBV3-2) to TRBJ1-5, with D possibly TRBD1 on 5 matching bases. The CDR3 covers 15 residues. The V end lost 4 bases, the J end lost 5 bases, and 15 bases lay between the germline ends. In germline, CDR1 is LGHDT, CDR2 YNNKEL (reference sequence). This CDR3 reads CASSRQGGADQPQHF. The CDR3 DNA sequence: TGTGCCAGCAGCCGCCAGGGAGGGGCGGATCAGCCCCAGCATTTT.

This clone was counted a single time. This chain connects TRBV12-5 to TRBJ2-2, with D possibly TRBD2 on 5 matching bases. The CDR3 sequence is 17 residues long. The germline CDR1 and CDR2 sequences are LGHNT and FRNRAP. V lost 3 bases to trimming and J lost 7 bases, with 21 bases between them. The CDR3 DNA is TGTGCTAGTGGTTTCCTCCGGGGATTAACATTTATCGGGGAGCTGTTTTTT. As protein: CASGFLRGLTFIGELFF. The full variable domain, in which reference TRBV12-5 and TRBJ2-2 provide the parts outside the CDR3, is DARVTQTPRHKVTEMGQEVTMRCQPILGHNTVFWYRQTMMQGLELLAYFRNRAPLDDSGMPKDRFSAEMPDATLATLKIQPSEPRDSAVYFCASGFLRGLTFIGELFFGEGSRLTVL.

The rearrangement links TRBV6-2 or TRBV6-3 to TRBJ1-1; D unresolved. The CDR3 has 14 amino acids. V gave up 5 bases and J gave up 1 base, with 11 bases separating them. The V gene's germline CDR1 is MNHEY and CDR2 SVGEGT. The CDR3 loop is CASSTWTGNTEAFF. DNA of the CDR3: TGTGCCAGCAGTACTTGGACGGGGAACACTGAAGCTTTCTTT.

The chain has TRBV5-5 and TRBJ1-4; D is possibly TRBD1 (5 bases). V lost 3 bases, J lost 5 bases, and 14 bases lay in between. Germline CDR1 and CDR2: SGHKS and YYEKEE (reference sequence). CDR3 size: 15 residues. The CDR3 nucleotides are TGTGCCAGCAGCTCGCCGGGACGGACAAATGAAAAACTGTTTTTT. Translated, it gives CASSSPGRTNEKLFF.

This clone was counted once. V gene TRBV20-1 combines with J gene TRBJ2-1, with D perhaps matching TRBD2 (5 bases). V lost 6 bases to trimming and J lost 6 bases, with 9 bases between them. Per the germline V gene, CDR1 is DFQATT and CDR2 is SNEGSKA (reference sequence). The CDR3 loop spans 11 amino acids. In nucleotides, the CDR3 is TGCAGTGCCCTCCGGGGCAATGAGCAGTTCTTC. It specifies CSALRGNEQFF.

The chain uses TRBV29-1 and TRBJ1-2; 7 positions agree with TRBD1. CDR1 is SQVTM, CDR2 ANQGSEA, per germline. V was pared by 7 bases and J by 6 bases, with 8 bases of the junction left unmatched. CDR3 length: 12 amino acids. CDR3 sequence: CSGGDSLNGYTF. CDR3 coding DNA: TGCAGCGGGGGGGACAGCCTGAATGGCTACACCTTC.

This chain connects TRBV18 to TRBJ2-3, with D possibly matching TRBD1 (5 bases). Trimming pared 3 bases from V and 7 bases from J, leaving 17 bases between. The CDR3 spans 15 residues. Germline CDR1 and CDR2: KGHSH and LQKENI. In nucleotides, the CDR3 is TGTGCCAGCTCACCTGTGTATCGCAGGGAACATACGCAGTATTTT. Amino acid sequence: CASSPVYRREHTQYF.